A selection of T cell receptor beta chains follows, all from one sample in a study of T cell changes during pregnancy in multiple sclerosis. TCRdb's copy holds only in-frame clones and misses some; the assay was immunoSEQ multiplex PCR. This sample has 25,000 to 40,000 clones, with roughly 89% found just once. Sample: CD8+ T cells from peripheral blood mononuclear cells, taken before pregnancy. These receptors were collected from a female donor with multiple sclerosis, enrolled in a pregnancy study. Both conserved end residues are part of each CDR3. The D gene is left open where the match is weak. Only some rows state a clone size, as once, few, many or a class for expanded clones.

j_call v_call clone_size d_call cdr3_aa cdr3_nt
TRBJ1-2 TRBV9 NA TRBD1 CASSVEQQGAGYGYTF TGTGCCAGCAGCGTAGAACAACAGGGGGCGGGCTATGGCTACACCTTC
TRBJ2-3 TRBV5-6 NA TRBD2 CASSLERGLGTDTQYF TGTGCCAGCAGCTTGGAGCGGGGGCTCGGCACAGATACGCAGTATTTT
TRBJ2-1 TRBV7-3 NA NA CASSLTGGNEQFF TGTGCCAGCAGCTTAACAGGGGGAAATGAGCAGTTCTTC
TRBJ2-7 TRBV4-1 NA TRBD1 CASSQLAGTGAYEQYF TGCGCCAGCAGCCAGTTAGCCGGGACAGGGGCCTACGAGCAGTACTTC
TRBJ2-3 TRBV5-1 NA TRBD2 CASAPWRGGSSTDTQYF TGCGCCAGCGCGCCGTGGCGGGGGGGATCTAGCACAGATACGCAGTATTTT
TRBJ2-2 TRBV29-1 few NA CSVVGSNTGELFF TGCAGCGTTGTCGGGTCGAACACCGGGGAGCTGTTTTTT
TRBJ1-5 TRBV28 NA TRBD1 CASSLVTGGNQPQHF TGTGCCAGCAGCCTTGTGACAGGGGGCAATCAGCCCCAGCATTTT
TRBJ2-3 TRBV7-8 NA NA CASSSGLISSTDTQYF TGTGCCAGCAGCTCAGGACTAATATCTAGCACAGATACGCAGTATTTT
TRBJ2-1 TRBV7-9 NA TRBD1 CASSPEGAGSYNEQFF TGTGCCAGCAGCCCTGAGGGGGCGGGCAGCTACAATGAGCAGTTCTTC
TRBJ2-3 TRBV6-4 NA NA CASSKSASTDTQYF TGTGCCAGCAGTAAAAGCGCTAGCACAGATACGCAGTATTTT
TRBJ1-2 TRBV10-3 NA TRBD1 CAISETRGQGAGEYYYGYTF TGTGCCATCAGTGAAACGCGAGGACAGGGGGCCGGAGAGTATTACTATGGCTACACCTTC
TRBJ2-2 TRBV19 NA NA CASGTADLGELFF TGTGCCAGCGGGACTGCCGATTTAGGGGAGCTGTTTTTT
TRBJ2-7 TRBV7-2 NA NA CASRGNTGPEQYF TGTGCCAGCAGAGGGAATACAGGGCCCGAGCAGTACTTC
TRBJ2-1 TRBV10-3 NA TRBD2 CATAGGSGGAFDNEQFF TGTGCCACCGCAGGGGGTAGCGGGGGGGCTTTTGACAATGAGCAGTTCTTC
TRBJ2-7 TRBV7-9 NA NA CASSLGITYEQYF TGTGCCAGCAGCTTAGGTATAACCTACGAGCAGTACTTC
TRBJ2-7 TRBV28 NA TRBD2 CASSILAGLISYEQYF TGTGCCAGCAGCATACTAGCGGGCCTGATCTCCTACGAGCAGTACTTC
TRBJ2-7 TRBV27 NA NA CASSLWSASSYEQYF TGTGCCAGCAGTCTATGGTCAGCGAGCTCCTACGAGCAGTACTTC
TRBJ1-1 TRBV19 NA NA CASDRNTEAFF TGTGCCAGCGACAGGAACACTGAAGCTTTCTTT
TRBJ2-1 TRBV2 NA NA CASSGQEVDEQFF TGTGCCAGCAGTGGACAGGAGGTTGATGAGCAGTTCTTC
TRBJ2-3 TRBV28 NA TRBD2 CASSPLAGGESPDTQYF TGTGCCAGCAGTCCCCTCGCGGGGGGAGAGTCCCCAGATACGCAGTATTTT
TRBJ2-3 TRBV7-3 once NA CASSLLAAPAADTQYF TGTGCCAGCAGCTTATTGGCAGCCCCAGCGGCAGATACGCAGTATTTT
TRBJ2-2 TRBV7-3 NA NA CASSPQRAGELFF TGTGCCAGCAGCCCACAGAGGGCCGGGGAGCTGTTTTTT
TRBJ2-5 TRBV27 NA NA CASSPTITDNLGVRTQYF TGTGCCAGCAGCCCGACCATAACAGACAACTTGGGCGTTCGGACCCAGTACTTC